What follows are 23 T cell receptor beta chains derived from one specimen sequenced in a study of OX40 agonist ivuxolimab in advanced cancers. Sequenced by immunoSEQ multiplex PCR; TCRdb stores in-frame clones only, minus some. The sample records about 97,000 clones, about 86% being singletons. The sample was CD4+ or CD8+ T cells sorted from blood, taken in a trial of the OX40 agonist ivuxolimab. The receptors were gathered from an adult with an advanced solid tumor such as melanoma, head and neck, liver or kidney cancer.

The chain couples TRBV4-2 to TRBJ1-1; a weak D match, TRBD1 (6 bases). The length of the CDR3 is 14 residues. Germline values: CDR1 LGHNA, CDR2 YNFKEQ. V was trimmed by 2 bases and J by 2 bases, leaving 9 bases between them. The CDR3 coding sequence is TGTGCCAGCAGCCAATCCGGGACAAACACTGAAGCTTTCTTT. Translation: CASSQSGTNTEAFF.

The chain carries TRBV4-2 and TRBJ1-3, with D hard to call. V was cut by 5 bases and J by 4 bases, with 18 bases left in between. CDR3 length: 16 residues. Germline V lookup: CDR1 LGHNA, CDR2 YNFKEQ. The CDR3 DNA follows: TGTGCCAGCAGCTCCCCTAACCTTGGGATCGGAAACACCATATATTTT. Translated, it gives CASSSPNLGIGNTIYF.

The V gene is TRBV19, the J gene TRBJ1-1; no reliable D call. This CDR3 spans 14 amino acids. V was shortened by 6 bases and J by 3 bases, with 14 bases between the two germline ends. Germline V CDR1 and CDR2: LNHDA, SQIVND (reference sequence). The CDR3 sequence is CASRRRQVDTEAFF. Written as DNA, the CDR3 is TGTGCCAGTAGACGACGTCAGGTTGACACTGAAGCTTTCTTT.

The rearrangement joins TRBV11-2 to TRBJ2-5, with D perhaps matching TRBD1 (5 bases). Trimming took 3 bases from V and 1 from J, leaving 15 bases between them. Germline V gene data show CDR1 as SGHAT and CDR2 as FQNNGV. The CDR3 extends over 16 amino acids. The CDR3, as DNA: TGTGCCAGCAGCTTGGAAATCCCAGGGTTCCAAGAGACCCAGTACTTC. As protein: CASSLEIPGFQETQYF.

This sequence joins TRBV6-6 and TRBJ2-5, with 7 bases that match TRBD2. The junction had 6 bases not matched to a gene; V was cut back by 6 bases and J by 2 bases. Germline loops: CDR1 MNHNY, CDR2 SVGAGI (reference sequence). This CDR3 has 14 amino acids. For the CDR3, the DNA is TGTGCCAGCAGCCAGGACGGGGGGCAAGAGACCCAGTACTTC. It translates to CASSQDGGQETQYF.

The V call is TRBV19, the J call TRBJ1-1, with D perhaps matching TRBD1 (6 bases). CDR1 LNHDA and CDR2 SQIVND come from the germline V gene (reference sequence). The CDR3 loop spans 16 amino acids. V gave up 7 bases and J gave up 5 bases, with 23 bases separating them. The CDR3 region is CASTPWTAPGSTEAFF. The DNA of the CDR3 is TGTGCCAGTACCCCCTGGACAGCACCCGGATCTACTGAAGCTTTCTTT.

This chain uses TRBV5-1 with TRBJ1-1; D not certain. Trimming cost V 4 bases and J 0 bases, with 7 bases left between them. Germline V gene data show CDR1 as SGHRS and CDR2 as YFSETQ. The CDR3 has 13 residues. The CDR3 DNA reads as TGCGCCAGCAGCGTGGGAGTGAACACTGAAGCTTTCTTT. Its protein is CASSVGVNTEAFF. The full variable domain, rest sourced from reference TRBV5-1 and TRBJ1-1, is KAGVTQTPRYLIKTRGQQVTLSCSPISGHRSVSWYQQTPGQGLQFLFEYFSETQRNKGNFPGRFSGRQFSNSRSEMNVSTLELGDSALYLCASSVGVNTEAFFGQGTRLTVV.

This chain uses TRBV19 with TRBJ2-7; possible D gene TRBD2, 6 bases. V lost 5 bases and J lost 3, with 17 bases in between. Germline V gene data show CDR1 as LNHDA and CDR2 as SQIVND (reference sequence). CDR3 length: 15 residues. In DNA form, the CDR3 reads TGTGCCAGTAGTTTTTCGAGGAGGGTCGGCTACGAGCAGTACTTC. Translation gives CASSFSRRVGYEQYF. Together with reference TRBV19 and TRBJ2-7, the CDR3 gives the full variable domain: DGGITQSPKYLFRKEGQNVTLSCEQNLNHDAMYWYRQDPGQGLRLIYYSQIVNDFQKGDIAEGYSVSREKKESFPLTVTSAQKNPTAFYLCASSFSRRVGYEQYFGPGTRLTVT.

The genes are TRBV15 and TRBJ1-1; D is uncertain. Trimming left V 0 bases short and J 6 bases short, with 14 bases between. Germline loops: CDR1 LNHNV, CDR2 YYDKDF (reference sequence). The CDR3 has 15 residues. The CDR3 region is CATSREINYLAEAFF. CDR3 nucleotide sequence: TGTGCCACCAGCAGAGAGATTAACTATCTTGCTGAAGCTTTCTTT.

The CDR3 DNA follows: TGTGCCAGCAGCGCGACAGGGGTCACAGATACGCAGTATTTT. It yields the protein CASSATGVTDTQYF. V usage is TRBV4-2 and J usage is TRBJ2-3, with 8 bases lining up with TRBD1. V dropped 5 bases and J dropped 2; count of bases not matched to a gene: 3. Per the germline V gene, CDR1 is LGHNA and CDR2 is YNFKEQ. The CDR3 consists of 14 residues.

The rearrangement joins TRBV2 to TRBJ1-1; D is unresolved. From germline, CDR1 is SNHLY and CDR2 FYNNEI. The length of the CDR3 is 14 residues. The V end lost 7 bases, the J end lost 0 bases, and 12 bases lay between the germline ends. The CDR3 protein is CASTGSRMNTEAFF. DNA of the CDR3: TGTGCCAGCACCGGCAGCCGCATGAACACTGAAGCTTTCTTT.

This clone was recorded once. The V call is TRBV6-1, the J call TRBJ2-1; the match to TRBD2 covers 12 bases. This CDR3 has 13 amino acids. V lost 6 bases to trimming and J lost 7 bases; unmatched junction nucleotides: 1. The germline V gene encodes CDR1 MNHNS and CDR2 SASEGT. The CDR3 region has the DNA TGTGCCAGCAGAACTAGCGGGGGGAATGAGCAGTTCTTC. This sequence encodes CASRTSGGNEQFF.

CDR3: CASSVTGRNTEAFF. CDR3 sequence (DNA): TGTGCCAGCTCAGTAACGGGGAGAAACACTGAAGCTTTCTTT. The J gene is TRBJ1-1, the V gene TRBV18; no firm D call. The CDR3 loop spans 14 amino acids. Germline V gene lookup returns CDR1 KGHSH and CDR2 LQKENI. Trimming pared 5 bases from V and 2 bases from J, leaving 12 bases between.

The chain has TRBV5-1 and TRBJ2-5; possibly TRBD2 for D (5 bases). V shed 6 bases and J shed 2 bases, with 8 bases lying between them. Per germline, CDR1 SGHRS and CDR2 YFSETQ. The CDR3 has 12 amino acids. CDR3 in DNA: TGCGCCAGCAAGGCGGGTCAAGAGACCCAGTACTTC. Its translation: CASKAGQETQYF.

This chain's CDR3 is CASSLGQDPRRDGYTF. The CDR3 nucleotides are TGTGCCAGCAGCTTAGGGCAGGACCCCCGTCGGGATGGCTACACCTTC. The V gene is TRBV11-2, the J gene TRBJ1-2; D not certain. Looked up from germline, CDR1 is SGHAT and CDR2 is FQNNGV. Trimming took off 1 base at V and 6 bases at J, with 18 bases between the two ends. This CDR3 is 16 amino acids long.

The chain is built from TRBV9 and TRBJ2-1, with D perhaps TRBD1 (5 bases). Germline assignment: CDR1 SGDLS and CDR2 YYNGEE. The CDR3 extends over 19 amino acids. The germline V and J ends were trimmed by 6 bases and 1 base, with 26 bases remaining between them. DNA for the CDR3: TGTGCCAGCAACCGCCGGGCCTTGAATCCTACAGGTTCCTACAATGAGCAGTTCTTC. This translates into CASNRRALNPTGSYNEQFF.

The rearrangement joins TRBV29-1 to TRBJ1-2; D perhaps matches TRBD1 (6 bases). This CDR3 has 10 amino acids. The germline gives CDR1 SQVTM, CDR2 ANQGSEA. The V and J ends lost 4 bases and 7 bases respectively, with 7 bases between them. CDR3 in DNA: TGCAGCGTTGGGACAGTTGGCTACACCTTC. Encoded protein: CSVGTVGYTF.

Written as DNA, the CDR3 is TGTGCCAGCAGCCGATTAGGACAGGGGGCTTTCGTGGGTCAGCCCCAGCATTTT. Translation: CASSRLGQGAFVGQPQHF. The chain uses TRBV5-6 and TRBJ1-5; 11 bases agree with TRBD1. Losses at the gene ends were 4 bases for V and 6 bases for J; bases not matched to a gene: 15. Germline V gene data show CDR1 as SGHDT and CDR2 as YYEEEE. The CDR3 extends over 18 amino acids. Full variable domain (remainder filled in from reference TRBV5-6 and TRBJ1-5): DAGVTQSPTHLIKTRGQQVTLRCSPKSGHDTVSWYQQALGQGPQFIFQYYEEEERQRGNFPDRFSGHQFPNYSSELNVNALLLGDSALYLCASSRLGQGAFVGQPQHFGDGTRLSIL.

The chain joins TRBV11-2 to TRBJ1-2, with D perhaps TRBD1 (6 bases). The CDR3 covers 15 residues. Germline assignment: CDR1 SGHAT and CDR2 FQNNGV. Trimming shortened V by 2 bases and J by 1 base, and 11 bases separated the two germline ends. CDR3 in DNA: TGTGCCAGCAGCTTAACAAAGGGGGTTAACTATGGCTACACCTTC. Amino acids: CASSLTKGVNYGYTF.

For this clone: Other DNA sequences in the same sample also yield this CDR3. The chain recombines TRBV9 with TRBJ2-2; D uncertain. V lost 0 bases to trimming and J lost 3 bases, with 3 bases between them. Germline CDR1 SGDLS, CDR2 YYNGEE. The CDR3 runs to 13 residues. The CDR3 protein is CASSVVDTGELFF. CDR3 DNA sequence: TGTGCCAGCAGCGTAGTAGACACCGGGGAGCTGTTTTTT.

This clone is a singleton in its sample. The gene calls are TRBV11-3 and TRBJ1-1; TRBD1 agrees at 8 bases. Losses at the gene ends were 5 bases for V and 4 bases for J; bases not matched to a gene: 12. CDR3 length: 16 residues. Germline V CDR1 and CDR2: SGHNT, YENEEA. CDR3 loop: CASSMDRTGPPTEAFF. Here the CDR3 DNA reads TGTGCCAGCAGCATGGACAGGACAGGGCCGCCCACTGAAGCTTTCTTT.

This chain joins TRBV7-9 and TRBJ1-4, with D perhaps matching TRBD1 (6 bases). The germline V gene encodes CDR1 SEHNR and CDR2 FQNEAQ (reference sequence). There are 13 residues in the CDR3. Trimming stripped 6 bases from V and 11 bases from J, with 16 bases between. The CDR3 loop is CASRRGDKEKLFF. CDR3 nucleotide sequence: TGTGCCAGCAGGAGAGGGGACAAAGAGAAACTGTTTTTT.

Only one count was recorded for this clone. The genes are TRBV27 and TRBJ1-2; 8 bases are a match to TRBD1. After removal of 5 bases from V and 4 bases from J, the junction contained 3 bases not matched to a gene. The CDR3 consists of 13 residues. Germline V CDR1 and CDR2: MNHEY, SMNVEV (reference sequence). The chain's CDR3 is CASSLTGGYGYTF. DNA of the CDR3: TGTGCCAGCAGTCTTACAGGGGGCTATGGCTACACCTTC.